This TCR beta chain was retrieved from a study of blood T cell repertoires in COVID-19 (dated by TCRdb to 2020 to 2021). For context, the study as a whole: The collaborator samples originated in the United States, Italy and Spain and spanned the acute and convalescent phases of COVID-19. The dataset comprised deeply sampled blood TCRbeta repertoires from subjects exposed to, actively infected with, or recovered from COVID-19. Where available, HLA class I and class II types were taken from metadata supplied by the sample provider and were not determined by assay-based typing. Nearly every sample came with metadata listing a de-identified subject ID, COVID-19 status, age in years and sex. The repertoires were released in a freely available public database intended as a resource for research on the immune response to SARS-CoV-2. The samples were drawn from the first 160 participants of the ongoing ImmuneRACE study and from about 1,200 subjects provided by 6 global collaborators. The material from the prospective study consisted of cDNA or gDNA derived from T cells, B-cell-depleted T cells, or PBMCs. Overall study results and their limits: The quantity of clinical and demographic metadata differed by source and by participant and was supplied without curation.

The immunoSEQ Assay, a bias-controlled multiplex PCR, was used to amplify TCRbeta CDR3 regions from genomic DNA. The original pipeline was this. The number of nucleated cells in each sample was estimated by amplification of reference gene primers within the assay. To quantify the absolute abundance of each unique TCRbeta CDR3 rearrangement, sequence reads were collapsed and filtered. For each sample, productive Simpson clonality was calculated as the square root of Simpson's diversity index across productive rearrangements. Here the immuneACCESS table is served through TCRdb, limited to in-frame sequences with V and J called. Missing clones are a known gap in these copies; in checked studies unresolved V genes cover under half, and the rest lacks a known reason. The V and J calls and clone size were taken over from that table, and D and trimming were inferred from the DNA. The sample profile shows hundreds of thousands of clones; almost 90% of them were found once. In total, the top ten clones hold roughly 1.4% of the sample.

As to this clone: The antigen this receptor binds is unknown. No base qualities exist here, and no much larger clone lies one base off it.

Trimming takes 4 bases off V and 5 bases off J; junction bases not matched to a gene: 6. There are 14 amino acids in the CDR3, from cysteine to phenylalanine inclusive. Only the CDR3 part of the read is kept: 42 bases, read in frame from the first base. The CDR1 and CDR2 encoded by the germline V gene (reference sequence) are LNHDA and SQIVND. Each collaborating institution followed its own protocols to collect whole blood in K2EDTA tubes. For TCRbeta analysis, collaborators shipped samples as frozen whole blood, isolated PBMCs, or DNA extracted from either of those sample types. The V gene is TRBV19 and the J gene is TRBJ1-1, with 8 bases aligning to TRBD1. The sequenced material came from peripheral blood. The clonotype was recovered from an elderly man with acute or convalescent COVID-19. The nucleotide sequence reads as follows: TGTGCCAGTAGTACCCAGGGGGCTCGGACTGAAGCTTTCTTT. Its protein product is CASSTQGARTEAFF.